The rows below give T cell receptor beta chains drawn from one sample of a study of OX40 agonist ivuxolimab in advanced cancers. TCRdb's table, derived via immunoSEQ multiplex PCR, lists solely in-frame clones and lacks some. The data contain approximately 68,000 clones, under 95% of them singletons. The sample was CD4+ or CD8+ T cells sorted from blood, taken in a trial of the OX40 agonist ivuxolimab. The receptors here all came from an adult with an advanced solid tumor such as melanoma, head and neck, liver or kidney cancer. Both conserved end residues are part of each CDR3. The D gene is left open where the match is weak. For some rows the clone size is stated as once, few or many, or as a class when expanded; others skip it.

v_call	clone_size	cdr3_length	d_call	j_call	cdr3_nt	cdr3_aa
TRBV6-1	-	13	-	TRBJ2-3	TGTGCCAGCAGTCACAGGGCCCCAGATACGCAGTATTTT	CASSHRAPDTQYF
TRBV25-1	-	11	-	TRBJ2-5	TGTGCCAGCAGTGGTGGCGAGACCCAGTACTTC	CASSGGETQYF
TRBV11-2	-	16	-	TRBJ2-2	TGTGCCAGCAGCATCCTAACAGGGCGTAGCACCGGGGAGCTGTTTTTT	CASSILTGRSTGELFF
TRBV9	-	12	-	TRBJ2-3	TGTGCCAGCAGCGTAGTAGCAGATACGCAGTATTTT	CASSVVADTQYF
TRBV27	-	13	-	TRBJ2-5	TGTGCCAGCAGATGGACGATCGGAGGGACCCAGTACTTC	CASRWTIGGTQYF
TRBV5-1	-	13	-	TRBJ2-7	TGCGCCAGCAGCTTCGGCCTTACCTACGAGCAGTACTTC	CASSFGLTYEQYF
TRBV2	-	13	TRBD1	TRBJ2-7	TGTGCCAGCAGGACAGGGGGACCTGACGAGCAGTACTTC	CASRTGGPDEQYF
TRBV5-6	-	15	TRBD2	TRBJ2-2	TGTGCCAGCAGCTTTGCGGTAGCGGGCACCGGGGAGCTGTTTTTT	CASSFAVAGTGELFF
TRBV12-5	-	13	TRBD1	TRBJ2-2	TGTGCTAGTGGGCCTGACAGGGTAGGGGAGCTGTTTTTT	CASGPDRVGELFF
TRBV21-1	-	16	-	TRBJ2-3	TGTGCCAGCAGCAAAGGGGGTAGGACTTTCACAGATACGCAGTATTTT	CASSKGGRTFTDTQYF
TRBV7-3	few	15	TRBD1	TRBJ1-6	TGTGCCAGCAGCTTACTAGGACAGGGGAATTCACCCCTCCACTTT	CASSLLGQGNSPLHF
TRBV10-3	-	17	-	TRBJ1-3	TGTGCCATCAGTGAGCCACCGGACGGAAACTCTGGAAACACCATATATTTT	CAISEPPDGNSGNTIYF
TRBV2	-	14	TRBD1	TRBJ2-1	TGTGCCAGCAGTGAGGACAGGGCAGCCAATGAGCAGTTCTTC	CASSEDRAANEQFF
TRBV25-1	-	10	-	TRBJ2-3	TGTGCCAGCAGTATGGGTACGCAGTATTTT	CASSMGTQYF
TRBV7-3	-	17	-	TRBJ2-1	TGTGCCAGCAGCACCCATTCTTTCCTGGAAGCCTACAATGAGCAGTTCTTC	CASSTHSFLEAYNEQFF
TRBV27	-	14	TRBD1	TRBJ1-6	TGTGCCAGCAGTTTGCTAGGGGGCGATTCACCCCTCCACTTT	CASSLLGGDSPLHF
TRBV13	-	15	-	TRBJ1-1	TGTGCCAGCAGCTTTATTAGTGGTGGTACAGGGGAAGCTTTCTTT	CASSFISGGTGEAFF
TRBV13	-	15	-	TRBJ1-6	TGTGCCAGCAGCTTAGAACAGGAACTAAATTCACCCCTCCACTTT	CASSLEQELNSPLHF
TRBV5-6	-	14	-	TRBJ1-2	TGTGCCAGCAGCTTGTGGAGGTCGGCCCATGGCTACACCTTC	CASSLWRSAHGYTF
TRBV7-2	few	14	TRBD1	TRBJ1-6	TGTGCCAGCAGCTCCGGACAGGGTTATTCACCCCTCCACTTT	CASSSGQGYSPLHF
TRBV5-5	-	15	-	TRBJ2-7	TGTGCCAGCAGCTTTGCAGGGGGACTAACCTACGAGCAGTACTTC	CASSFAGGLTYEQYF
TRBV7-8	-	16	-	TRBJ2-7	TGTGCCAGCAGCTTAGAATGGACGGAACACTCCTACGAGCAGTACTTC	CASSLEWTEHSYEQYF
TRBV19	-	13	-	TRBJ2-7	TGTGCCAGTAAGACAGTAAACTCCTACGAGCAGTACTTC	CASKTVNSYEQYF
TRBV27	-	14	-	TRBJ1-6	TGTGCCAGCAGTTTATCGCAAGGTTATCTACCCCTCCACTTT	CASSLSQGYLPLHF
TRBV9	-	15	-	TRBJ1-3	TGTGCCAGCAGCGCAGACAGTTTTTCTGGAAACACCATATATTTT	CASSADSFSGNTIYF
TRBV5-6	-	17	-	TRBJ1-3	TGTGCCAGCAGCTTGGCCGGCAGGCGTCTCTCTGGAAACACCATATATTTT	CASSLAGRRLSGNTIYF
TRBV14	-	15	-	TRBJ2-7	TGTGCCAGCAGCCAAGTAACAGGAATATACTACGAGCAGTACTTC	CASSQVTGIYYEQYF
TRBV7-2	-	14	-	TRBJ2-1	TGTGCCAGCAGCCAACCAATCTCCTACAATGAGCAGTTCTTC	CASSQPISYNEQFF
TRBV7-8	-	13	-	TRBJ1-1	TGTGCCAGCAGCTATCGGCAGGGACCTGAAGCTTTCTTT	CASSYRQGPEAFF
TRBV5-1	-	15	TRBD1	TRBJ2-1	TGCGCCAGCAGCTTACCCGGGACAGGGTACAATGAGCAGTTCTTC	CASSLPGTGYNEQFF
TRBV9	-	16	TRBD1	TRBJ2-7	TGTGCCAGCAGCGTAGGGGACAGCTTCAGCTCCTACGAGCAGTACTTC	CASSVGDSFSSYEQYF
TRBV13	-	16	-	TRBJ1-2	TGTGCCAGCAGCTTAGTTTCGGGCCCTCTCCTCTATGGCTACACCTTC	CASSLVSGPLLYGYTF